Each of the 17 T cell receptor beta chains below was sequenced from the same sample in a study of cytomegalovirus exposure and HLA in healthy donors. PCR primers comprised 60 Vbeta and 13 Jbeta primers. Sequencing was performed with immunoSEQ multiplex PCR; in TCRdb, only in-frame clones are kept and a portion is missing. The profile shows roughly 130,000 clones, 80% of them singletons. Sequencing used PBMCs. The receptors stem from a man aged 25 to 45 in good health and CMV-seronegative.

The chain has TRBV6-5 and TRBJ2-7, with 8 bases matching TRBD2. The junction had 3 bases not matched to a gene; V was cut back by 2 bases and J by 0 bases. From germline, CDR1 is MNHEY and CDR2 SVGAGI. This CDR3 comprises 15 residues. CDR3 nucleotides: TGTGCCAGCAGTTACGAGACTAGCGACTCCTACGAGCAGTACTTC. Translation gives CASSYETSDSYEQYF.

With regard to this clone: A junction boundary mismatches the germline segment, possibly from a read error. The gene calls are TRBV4-1 and TRBJ1-2, with 7 nucleotides matching TRBD1. This CDR3 has 16 amino acids. CDR1 is MGHRA and CDR2 is YSYEKL in the germline V gene. The CDR3 nucleotides are TGCGCCAGCAGCCAAGGGTTCGCAGGGGGATACTATGGCTACCCCTTC. This sequence encodes CASSQGFAGGYYGYPF.

This chain joins TRBV9 and TRBJ2-3; TRBD2 matches at 7 bases. With 0 bases clipped from V and 4 bases from J, the junction kept 2 bases outside the gene matches. Germline CDR1 is SGDLS and CDR2 is YYNGEE. This CDR3 spans 14 amino acids. CDR3 sequence (DNA): TGTGCCAGCAGCGTAGGCGGGAGACCAGATACGCAGTATTTT. As protein: CASSVGGRPDTQYF.

The chain employs TRBV10-1 and TRBJ1-1; D unresolved. Germline values: CDR1 WNHNN, CDR2 SYGVQD (reference sequence). V lost 1 base, J lost 4 bases, and 16 bases lay in between. The CDR3 length is 16 residues. The CDR3 reads CASSEFQVPIRTEAFF. The CDR3 DNA sequence: TGCGCCAGCAGTGAGTTCCAGGTACCCATCCGCACTGAAGCTTTCTTT.

This clone was seen a few times. This chain links TRBV4-2 with TRBJ2-7, with 8 bases fitting TRBD2. The length of the CDR3 is 16 residues. Germline assignment: CDR1 LGHNA and CDR2 YNFKEQ. J lost 3 bases, V lost 0 bases, and 7 bases had no gene match. In DNA form, the CDR3 reads TGTGCCAGCAGCCAAGACGCCAGCGGGAGAAACTACGAGCAGTACTTC. It specifies CASSQDASGRNYEQYF.

This rearrangement joins TRBV25-1 to TRBJ2-1; a possible D gene is TRBD2 (6 bases). With 5 bases removed from V and 8 bases from J, the gap between germline ends came to 19 bases. CDR3 length: 15 amino acids. Germline values: CDR1 MGHDK, CDR2 SYGVNS. The CDR3 sequence: CASSLAQLGSHEQFF. CDR3 sequence (DNA): TGTGCCAGCAGTCTAGCGCAGTTAGGTTCTCATGAGCAGTTCTTC.

This chain joins TRBV7-8 and TRBJ2-3; 14 bases are a match to TRBD2. Germline CDR1 reads SGHVS; CDR2 reads FQNEAQ. This CDR3 is built from 16 residues. J was trimmed by 5 bases and V by 6 bases; bases with no gene match: 7. The CDR3 here is CASSQGLAGARDTQYF. CDR3 DNA sequence: TGTGCCAGCAGTCAGGGACTAGCGGGGGCCCGAGATACGCAGTATTTT.

This clone was detected only once. The J gene is TRBJ2-7, the V gene TRBV10-3; TRBD2 might be the D (6 bases). V gave up 9 bases and J gave up 7 bases, with 19 bases separating them. CDR1 ENHRY and CDR2 SYGVKD come from the germline V gene. The CDR3 spans 13 residues. The CDR3 protein is CAIADYPIYEQYF. CDR3 nucleotides: TGTGCCATAGCGGACTATCCCATCTATGAGCAGTACTTC.

The rearrangement joins TRBV11-2 to TRBJ2-5, with TRBD1 as a possible D gene (6 bases). Germline V gives CDR1 SGHAT, CDR2 FQNNGV. V was clipped by 1 base and J by 0 bases, with 15 bases between them. This CDR3 spans 17 amino acids. CDR3 protein: CASSLGRQVSYQETQYF. The CDR3 nucleotides read TGTGCCAGCAGCTTAGGGAGACAGGTCTCGTACCAAGAGACCCAGTACTTC.

This chain joins TRBV9 and TRBJ2-7; 7 bases fit TRBD1. V shed 4 bases, J shed 4 bases, and the junction held 11 bases outside the gene matches. CDR1 is SGDLS and CDR2 is YYNGEE in the germline V gene. The CDR3 is 15 amino acids. The CDR3 DNA is TGTGCCAGCAGCCCAGCTTTTGGGACAGAATACGAGCAGTACTTC. It specifies CASSPAFGTEYEQYF.

V gene TRBV5-4 combines with J gene TRBJ2-1; 9 bases are shared with TRBD1. The CDR3 runs to 16 residues. Germline V gene sequence: CDR1 SGHNT, CDR2 YYREEE (reference sequence). The junction had 14 bases not matched to a gene; V was cut back by 4 bases and J by 9 bases. CDR3 sequence (DNA): TGTGCCAGCAGCGGAGCCGGGACAGGGTCGAGGAGTGAGCAGTTCTTC. Translated, it gives CASSGAGTGSRSEQFF.

The CDR3 region has the DNA TGCGCCAGCAAGGCTAGCGGGAGAAATGAGCAGTTCTTC. Its translation is CASKASGRNEQFF. V and J are TRBV10-1 and TRBJ2-1, with 10 bases that match TRBD2. The CDR3 spans 13 residues. Per germline, CDR1 WNHNN and CDR2 SYGVQD (reference sequence). J was trimmed by 7 bases and V by 7 bases; bases with no gene match: 4.

This clone has a single count. This sequence joins TRBV6-5 and TRBJ1-3, with a possible D match to TRBD1 (6 bases). Germline V gene sequence: CDR1 MNHEY, CDR2 SVGAGI. The CDR3 is 15 amino acids. Trimming took 6 bases from V and 2 from J, leaving 14 bases between them. In DNA, the CDR3 is TGTGCCAGCAGAATCGAACAGGGCCCTGGAAACACCATATATTTT. It encodes CASRIEQGPGNTIYF.

The chain uses TRBV28 and TRBJ2-3; 7 bases map to TRBD2. Germline trimming cut 5 bases from V and 1 base from J; bases unmatched to any gene: 12. CDR1 is MDHEN and CDR2 is SYDVKM in the germline V gene. The CDR3 is 17 amino acids. The CDR3 loop is CASSPLGLPSGTDTQYF. In DNA, the CDR3 is TGTGCCAGCAGTCCCTTGGGACTACCATCAGGCACAGATACGCAGTATTTT.

A remark on this clone: One end of the junction is discordant with germline, which a read error may explain. This chain uses TRBV4-1 with TRBJ2-4, with D perhaps TRBD2 (5 bases). CDR1 is MGHRA, CDR2 YSYEKL, per germline. The CDR3 is made up of 15 amino acids. CDR3 loop: CASSQLGSRVTRKDF. The CDR3, as DNA: TGCGCCAGCAGCCAACTGGGGAGTCGGGTTACCCGAAAGGACTTC.

The V gene is TRBV19, the J gene TRBJ1-2; TRBD1 agrees at 7 bases. This CDR3 contains 12 residues. Germline V gene data show CDR1 as LNHDA and CDR2 as SQIVND (reference sequence). The ends lost 6 bases at V and 8 bases at J; junction bases unmatched: 6. CDR3 protein: CASRWTGDGYTF. CDR3 bases: TGTGCCAGTAGATGGACAGGCGACGGCTACACCTTC.

J is TRBJ2-1 and V is TRBV5-1, with TRBD2 matching over 7 bases. With V trimmed by 0 bases and J by 8 bases, 8 bases remained unmatched. Germline V lookup: CDR1 SGHRS, CDR2 YFSETQ. This CDR3 comprises 15 residues. The CDR3 nucleotides are TGCGCCAGCAGCTTGGCTCGACTAGCCGTCCATGAGCAGTTCTTC. Translated, it gives CASSLARLAVHEQFF. Filled out from reference TRBV5-1 and TRBJ2-1, the complete variable domain reads KAGVTQTPRYLIKTRGQQVTLSCSPISGHRSVSWYQQTPGQGLQFLFEYFSETQRNKGNFPGRFSGRQFSNSRSEMNVSTLELGDSALYLCASSLARLAVHEQFFGPGTRLTVL.